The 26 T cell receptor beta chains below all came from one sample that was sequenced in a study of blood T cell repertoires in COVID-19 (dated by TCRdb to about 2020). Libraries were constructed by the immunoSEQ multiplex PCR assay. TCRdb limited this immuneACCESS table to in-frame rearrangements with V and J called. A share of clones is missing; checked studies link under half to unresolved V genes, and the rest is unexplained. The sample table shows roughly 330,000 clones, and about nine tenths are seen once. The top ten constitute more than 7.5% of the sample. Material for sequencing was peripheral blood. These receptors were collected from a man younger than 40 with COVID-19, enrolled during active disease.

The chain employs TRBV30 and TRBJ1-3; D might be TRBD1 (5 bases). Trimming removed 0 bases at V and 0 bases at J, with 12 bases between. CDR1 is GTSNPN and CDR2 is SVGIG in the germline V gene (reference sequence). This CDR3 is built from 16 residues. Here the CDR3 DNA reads TGTGCCTGGAGTGTACGGGGGGTCAGCTCTGGAAACACCATATATTTT. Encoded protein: CAWSVRGVSSGNTIYF.

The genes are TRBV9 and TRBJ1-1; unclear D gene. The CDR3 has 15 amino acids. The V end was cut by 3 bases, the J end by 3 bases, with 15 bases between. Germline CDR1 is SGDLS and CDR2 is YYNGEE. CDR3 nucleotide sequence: TGTGCCAGCAGCGGGCAACAAGGCGGGTACACTGAAGCTTTCTTT. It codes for CASSGQQGGYTEAFF.

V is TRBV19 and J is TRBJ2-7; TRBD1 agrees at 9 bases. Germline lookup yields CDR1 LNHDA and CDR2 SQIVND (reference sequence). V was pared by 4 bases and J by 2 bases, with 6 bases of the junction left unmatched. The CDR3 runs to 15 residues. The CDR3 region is CASSTTGGYTYEQYF. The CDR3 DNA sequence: TGTGCCAGTAGTACCACAGGGGGCTACACCTACGAGCAGTACTTC.

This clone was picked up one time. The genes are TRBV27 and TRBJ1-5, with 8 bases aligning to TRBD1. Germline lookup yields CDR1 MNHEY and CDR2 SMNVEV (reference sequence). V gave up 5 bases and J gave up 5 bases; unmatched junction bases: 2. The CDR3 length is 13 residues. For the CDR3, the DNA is TGTGCCAGCAGTCAGACAGGGGATCAGCCCCAGCATTTT. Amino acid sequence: CASSQTGDQPQHF.

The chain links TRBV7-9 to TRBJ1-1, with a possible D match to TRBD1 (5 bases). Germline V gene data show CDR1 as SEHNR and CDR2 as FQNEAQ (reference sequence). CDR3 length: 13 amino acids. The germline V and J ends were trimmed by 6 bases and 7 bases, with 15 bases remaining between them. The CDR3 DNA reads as TGTGCCAGCAGTTATACTCAGGGAAGTGAAGCTTTCTTT. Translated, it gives CASSYTQGSEAFF.

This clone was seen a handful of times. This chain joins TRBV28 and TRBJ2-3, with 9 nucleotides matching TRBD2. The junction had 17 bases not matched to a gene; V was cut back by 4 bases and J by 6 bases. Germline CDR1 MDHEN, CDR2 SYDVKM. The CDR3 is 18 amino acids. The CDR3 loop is CASSSAYLLAGLSDTQYF. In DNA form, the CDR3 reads TGTGCCAGCAGTTCCGCATACTTACTAGCGGGTCTGTCGGATACGCAGTATTTT.

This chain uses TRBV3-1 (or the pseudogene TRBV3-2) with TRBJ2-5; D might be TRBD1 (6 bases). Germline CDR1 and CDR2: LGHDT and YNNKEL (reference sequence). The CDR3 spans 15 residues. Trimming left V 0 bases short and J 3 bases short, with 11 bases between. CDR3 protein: CASSQESTGKETQYF. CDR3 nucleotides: TGTGCCAGCAGCCAAGAGTCTACAGGGAAAGAGACCCAGTACTTC.

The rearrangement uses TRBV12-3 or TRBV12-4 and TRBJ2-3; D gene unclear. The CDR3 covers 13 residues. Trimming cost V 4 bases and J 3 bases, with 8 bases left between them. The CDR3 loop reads CASSYYLTDTQYF. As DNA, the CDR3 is TGTGCCAGCAGTTATTACTTAACAGATACGCAGTATTTT.

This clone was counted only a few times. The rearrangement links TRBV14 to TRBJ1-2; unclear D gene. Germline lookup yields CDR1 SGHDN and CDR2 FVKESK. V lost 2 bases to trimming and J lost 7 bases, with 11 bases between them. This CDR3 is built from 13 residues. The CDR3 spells CASSQTGVAGYTF. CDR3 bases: TGTGCCAGCAGCCAAACCGGGGTAGCTGGCTACACCTTC.

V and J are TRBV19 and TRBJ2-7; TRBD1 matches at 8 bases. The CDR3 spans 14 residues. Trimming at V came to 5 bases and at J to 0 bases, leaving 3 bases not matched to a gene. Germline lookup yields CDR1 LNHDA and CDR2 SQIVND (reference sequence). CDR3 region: CASSLTGGSYEQYF. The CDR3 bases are TGTGCCAGTAGTCTCACAGGGGGCTCCTACGAGCAGTACTTC. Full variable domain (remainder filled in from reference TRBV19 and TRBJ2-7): DGGITQSPKYLFRKEGQNVTLSCEQNLNHDAMYWYRQDPGQGLRLIYYSQIVNDFQKGDIAEGYSVSREKKESFPLTVTSAQKNPTAFYLCASSLTGGSYEQYFGPGTRLTVT.

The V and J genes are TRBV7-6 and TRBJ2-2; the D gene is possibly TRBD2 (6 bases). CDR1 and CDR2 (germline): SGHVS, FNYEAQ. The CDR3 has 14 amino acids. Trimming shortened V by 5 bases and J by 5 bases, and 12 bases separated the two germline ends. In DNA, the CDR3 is TGTGCCAGCAGCCCGACTAGTTTAACCGGGGAGCTGTTTTTT. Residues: CASSPTSLTGELFF.

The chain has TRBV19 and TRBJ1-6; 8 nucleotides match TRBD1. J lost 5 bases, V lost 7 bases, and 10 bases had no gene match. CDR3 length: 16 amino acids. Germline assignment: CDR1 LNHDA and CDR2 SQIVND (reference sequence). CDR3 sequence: CASTRKGQDDNSPLHF. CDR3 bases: TGTGCCAGTACCCGAAAGGGACAGGACGATAATTCACCCCTCCACTTT. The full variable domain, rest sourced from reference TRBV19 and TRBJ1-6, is DGGITQSPKYLFRKEGQNVTLSCEQNLNHDAMYWYRQDPGQGLRLIYYSQIVNDFQKGDIAEGYSVSREKKESFPLTVTSAQKNPTAFYLCASTRKGQDDNSPLHFGNGTRLTVT.

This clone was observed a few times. This CDR3 is CASSLEPSGRYYEQFF. In DNA form, the CDR3 reads TGTGCCAGCAGCTTGGAGCCTAGCGGGAGGTACTATGAGCAGTTCTTC. V is TRBV5-4 and J is TRBJ2-1; 11 positions agree with TRBD2. The CDR3 spans 16 residues. Germline trimming cut 0 bases from V and 8 bases from J; bases unmatched to any gene: 7. Germline V gene sequence: CDR1 SGHNT, CDR2 YYREEE (reference sequence).

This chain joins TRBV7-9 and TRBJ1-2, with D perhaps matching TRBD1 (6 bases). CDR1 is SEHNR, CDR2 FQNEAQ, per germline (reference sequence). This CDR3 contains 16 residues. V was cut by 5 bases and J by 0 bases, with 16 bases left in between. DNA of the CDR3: TGTGCCAGCAGCCTCAGGGGCGAAGGCGCTAACTATGGCTACACCTTC. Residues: CASSLRGEGANYGYTF.

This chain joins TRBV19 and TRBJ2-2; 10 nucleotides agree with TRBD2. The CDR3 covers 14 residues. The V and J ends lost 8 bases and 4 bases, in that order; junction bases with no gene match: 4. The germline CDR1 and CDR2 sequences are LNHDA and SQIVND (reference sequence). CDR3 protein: CASRSGRSTGELFF. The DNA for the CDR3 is TGTGCCAGTCGTAGCGGGAGGTCCACCGGGGAGCTGTTTTTT. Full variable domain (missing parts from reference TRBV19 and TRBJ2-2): DGGITQSPKYLFRKEGQNVTLSCEQNLNHDAMYWYRQDPGQGLRLIYYSQIVNDFQKGDIAEGYSVSREKKESFPLTVTSAQKNPTAFYLCASRSGRSTGELFFGEGSRLTVL.

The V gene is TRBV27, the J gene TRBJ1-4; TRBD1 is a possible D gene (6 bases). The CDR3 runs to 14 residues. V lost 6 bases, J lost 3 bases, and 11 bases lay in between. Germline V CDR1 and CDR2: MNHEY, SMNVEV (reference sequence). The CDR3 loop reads CASSLRGSNEKLFF. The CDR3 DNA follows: TGTGCCAGCAGCCTCAGGGGATCTAATGAAAAACTGTTTTTT.

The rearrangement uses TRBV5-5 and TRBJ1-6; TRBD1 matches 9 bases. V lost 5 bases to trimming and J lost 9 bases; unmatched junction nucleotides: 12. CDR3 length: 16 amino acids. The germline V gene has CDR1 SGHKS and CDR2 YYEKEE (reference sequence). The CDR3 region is CASRKLQGAQGSPLHF. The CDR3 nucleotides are TGTGCCAGCAGAAAATTACAGGGGGCTCAGGGTTCACCCCTCCACTTT.

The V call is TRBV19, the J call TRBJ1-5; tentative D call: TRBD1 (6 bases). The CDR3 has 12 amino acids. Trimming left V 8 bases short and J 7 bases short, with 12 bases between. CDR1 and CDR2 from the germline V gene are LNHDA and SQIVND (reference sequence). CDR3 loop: CASSGVHQPQHF. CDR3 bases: TGTGCCAGTTCAGGGGTTCACCAGCCCCAGCATTTT.

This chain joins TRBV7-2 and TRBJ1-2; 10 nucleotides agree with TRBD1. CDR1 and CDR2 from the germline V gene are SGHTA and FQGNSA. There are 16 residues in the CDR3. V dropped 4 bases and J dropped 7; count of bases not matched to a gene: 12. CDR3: CASSSGTGATRGGYTF. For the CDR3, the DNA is TGTGCCAGCAGCTCCGGGACAGGGGCGACCAGGGGTGGCTACACCTTC.

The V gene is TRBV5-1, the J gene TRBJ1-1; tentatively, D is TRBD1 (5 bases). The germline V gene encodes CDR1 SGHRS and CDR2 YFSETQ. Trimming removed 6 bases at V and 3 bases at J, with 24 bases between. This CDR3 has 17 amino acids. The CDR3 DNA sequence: TGCGCCAGCATTAAAGGGCCGGGGGGGATGAGGGACACTGAAGCTTTCTTT. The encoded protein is CASIKGPGGMRDTEAFF. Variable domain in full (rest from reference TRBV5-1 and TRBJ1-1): KAGVTQTPRYLIKTRGQQVTLSCSPISGHRSVSWYQQTPGQGLQFLFEYFSETQRNKGNFPGRFSGRQFSNSRSEMNVSTLELGDSALYLCASIKGPGGMRDTEAFFGQGTRLTVV.

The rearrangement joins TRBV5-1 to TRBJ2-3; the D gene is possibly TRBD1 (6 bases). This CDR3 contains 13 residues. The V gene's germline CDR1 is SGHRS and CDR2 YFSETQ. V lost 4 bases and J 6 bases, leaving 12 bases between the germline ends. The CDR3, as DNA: TGCGCCAGCAGCCTACAGGGTTCCGATACGCAGTATTTT. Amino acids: CASSLQGSDTQYF.

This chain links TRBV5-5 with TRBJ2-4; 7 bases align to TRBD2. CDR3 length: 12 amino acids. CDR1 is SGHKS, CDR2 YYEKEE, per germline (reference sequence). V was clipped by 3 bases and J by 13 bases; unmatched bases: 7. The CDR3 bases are TGTGCCAGCAGCTCGGGGGGACCACACCAGTACTTC. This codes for CASSSGGPHQYF. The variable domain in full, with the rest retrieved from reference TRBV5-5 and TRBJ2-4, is DAGVTQSPTHLIKTRGQQVTLRCSPISGHKSVSWYQQVLGQGPQFIFQYYEKEERGRGNFPDRFSARQFPNYSSELNVNALLLGDSALYLCASSSGGPHQYFGAGTRLSVL.

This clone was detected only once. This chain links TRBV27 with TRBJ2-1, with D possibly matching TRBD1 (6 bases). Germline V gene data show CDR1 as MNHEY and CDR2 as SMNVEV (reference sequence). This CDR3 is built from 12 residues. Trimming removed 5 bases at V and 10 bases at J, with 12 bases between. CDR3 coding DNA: TGTGCCAGCAGTCGACAGGTAGACGAGCAGTTCTTC. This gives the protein CASSRQVDEQFF.

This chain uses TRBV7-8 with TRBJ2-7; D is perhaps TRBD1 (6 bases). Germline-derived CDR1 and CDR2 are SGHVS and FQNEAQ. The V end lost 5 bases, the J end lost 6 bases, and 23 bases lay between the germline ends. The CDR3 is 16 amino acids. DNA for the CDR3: TGTGCCAGCAGCCTACTAGGGCAGGGGATATCACTCGAGCAGTACTTC. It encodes CASSLLGQGISLEQYF.

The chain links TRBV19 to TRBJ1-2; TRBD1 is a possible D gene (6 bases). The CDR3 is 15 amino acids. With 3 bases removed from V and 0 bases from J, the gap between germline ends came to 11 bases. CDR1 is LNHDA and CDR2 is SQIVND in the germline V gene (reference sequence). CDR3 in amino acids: CASSIGGAANYGYTF. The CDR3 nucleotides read TGTGCCAGTAGTATTGGGGGGGCGGCTAACTATGGCTACACCTTC.

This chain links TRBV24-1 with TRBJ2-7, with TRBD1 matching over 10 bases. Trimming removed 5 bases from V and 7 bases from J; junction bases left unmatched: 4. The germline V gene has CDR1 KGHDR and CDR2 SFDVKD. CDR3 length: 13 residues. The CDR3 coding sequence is TGTGCCACCAGTGGGGGACAGGGGCGAGAGCAGTACTTC. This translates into CATSGGQGREQYF.